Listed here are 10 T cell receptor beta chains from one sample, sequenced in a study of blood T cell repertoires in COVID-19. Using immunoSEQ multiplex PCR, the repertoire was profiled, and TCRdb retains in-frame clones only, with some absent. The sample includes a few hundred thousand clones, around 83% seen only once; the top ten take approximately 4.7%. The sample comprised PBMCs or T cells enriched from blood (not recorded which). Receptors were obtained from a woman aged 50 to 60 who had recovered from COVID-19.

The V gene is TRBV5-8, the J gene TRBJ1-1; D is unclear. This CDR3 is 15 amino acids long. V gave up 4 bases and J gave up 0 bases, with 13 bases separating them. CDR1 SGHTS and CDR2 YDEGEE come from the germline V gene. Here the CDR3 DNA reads TGTGCCAGCAGCCCTGGGCCGGGAGTGAACACTGAAGCTTTCTTT. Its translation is CASSPGPGVNTEAFF.

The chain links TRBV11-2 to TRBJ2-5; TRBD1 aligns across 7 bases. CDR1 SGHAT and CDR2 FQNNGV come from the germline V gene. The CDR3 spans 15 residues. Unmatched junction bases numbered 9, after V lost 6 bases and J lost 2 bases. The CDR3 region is CASSGRDSTQETQYF. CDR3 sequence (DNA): TGTGCCAGCAGTGGTAGGGACAGCACGCAAGAGACCCAGTACTTC.

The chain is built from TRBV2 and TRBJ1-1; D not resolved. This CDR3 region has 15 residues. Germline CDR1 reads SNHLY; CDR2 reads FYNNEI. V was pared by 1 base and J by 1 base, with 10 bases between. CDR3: CASSEVARKNTEAFF. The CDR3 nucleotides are TGTGCCAGCAGTGAAGTCGCCAGAAAGAACACTGAAGCTTTCTTT.

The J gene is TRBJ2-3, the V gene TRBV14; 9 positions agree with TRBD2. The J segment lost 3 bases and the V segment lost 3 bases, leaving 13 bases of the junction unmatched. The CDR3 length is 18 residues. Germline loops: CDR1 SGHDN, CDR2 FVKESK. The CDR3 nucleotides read TGTGCCAGCAGCCAGCAGAGAAATCCGGGACTAGCAACAGATACGCAGTATTTT. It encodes CASSQQRNPGLATDTQYF.

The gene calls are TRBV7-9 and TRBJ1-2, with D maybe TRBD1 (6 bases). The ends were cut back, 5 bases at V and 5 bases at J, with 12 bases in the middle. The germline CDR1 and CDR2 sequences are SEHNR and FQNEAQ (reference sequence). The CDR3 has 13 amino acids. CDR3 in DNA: TGTGCCAGCAGCCCCGGGGGGACATATGGCTACACCTTC. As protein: CASSPGGTYGYTF.

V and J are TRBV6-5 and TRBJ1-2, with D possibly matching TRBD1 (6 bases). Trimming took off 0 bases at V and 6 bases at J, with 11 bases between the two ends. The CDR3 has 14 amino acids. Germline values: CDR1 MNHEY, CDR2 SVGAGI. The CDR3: CASSYSNRAHGYTF. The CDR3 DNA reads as TGTGCCAGCAGTTACTCGAACAGGGCCCATGGCTACACCTTC.

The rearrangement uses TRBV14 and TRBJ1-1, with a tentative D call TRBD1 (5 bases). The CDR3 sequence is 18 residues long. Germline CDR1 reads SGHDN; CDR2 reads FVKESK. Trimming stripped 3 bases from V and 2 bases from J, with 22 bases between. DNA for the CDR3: TGTGCCAGCAGCCAGGAGCTTGGGGGGAATGGGCTCAACACTGAAGCTTTCTTT. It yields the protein CASSQELGGNGLNTEAFF.

CDR3 protein: CASSYSFGGMGGGYTF. CDR3 DNA: TGTGCCAGCAGTTACTCCTTCGGGGGAATGGGAGGTGGCTACACCTTC. The chain employs TRBV6-2 or TRBV6-3 and TRBJ1-2, with D maybe TRBD1 (5 bases). The CDR3 contains 16 residues. With 0 bases removed from V and 7 bases from J, the gap between germline ends came to 18 bases. Per the germline V gene, CDR1 is MNHEY and CDR2 is SVGEGT.

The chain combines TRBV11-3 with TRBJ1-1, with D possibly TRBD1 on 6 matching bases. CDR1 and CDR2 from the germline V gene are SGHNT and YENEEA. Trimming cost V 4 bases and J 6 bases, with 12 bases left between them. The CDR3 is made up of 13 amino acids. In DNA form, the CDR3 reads TGTGCCAGCAGCTCCAGGGGCTCGGCTGAAGCTTTCTTT. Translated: CASSSRGSAEAFF. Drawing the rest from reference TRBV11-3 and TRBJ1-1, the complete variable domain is EAGVVQSPRYKIIEKKQPVAFWCNPISGHNTLYWYLQNLGQGPELLIRYENEEAVDDSQLPKDRFSAERLKGVDSTLKIQPAELGDSAVYLCASSSRGSAEAFFGQGTRLTVV.

The CDR3 sequence: CASSFGQGVTGELFF. CDR3 sequence (DNA): TGTGCCAGCAGCTTTGGACAGGGAGTCACCGGGGAGCTGTTTTTT. This chain connects TRBV5-4 to TRBJ2-2; TRBD1 matches at 8 bases. Germline values: CDR1 SGHNT, CDR2 YYREEE (reference sequence). The CDR3 loop spans 15 amino acids. The trim removed 2 bases at V and 4 bases at J, leaving 4 bases unmatched. Full variable domain (remainder filled in from reference TRBV5-4 and TRBJ2-2): ETGVTQSPTHLIKTRGQQVTLRCSSQSGHNTVSWYQQALGQGPQFIFQYYREEENGRGNFPPRFSGLQFPNYSSELNVNALELDDSALYLCASSFGQGVTGELFFGEGSRLTVL.